This T cell receptor beta chain was identified during a study of blood T cell repertoires in COVID-19. Everyone who took part was roughly 18 to 89 years old, and they came from 24 US areas. Researchers sorted participants into cohorts using their self-reported clinical history. Cohort 3 recovered donors had two negative PCRs, clearance, or symptom resolution. Per the germline V gene, CDR1 is SGHRS and CDR2 is YFSETQ. The CDR3 loop spans 16 amino acids. J gave up 6 bases and V 0 bases, and 10 bases lay outside the gene matches. Authors' data handling: Nucleated cell counts were estimated from reference gene primer amplification. The assay was immunoSEQ multiplex PCR, and TCRdb's table has in-frame clones only and misses some. V, J and clone size reflect that table, while D and trimming were determined from the DNA. The sample lists hundreds of thousands of clones; around 87% were seen once.

Sequenced sample: PBMCs or T cells enriched from blood (not recorded which). The sequence was obtained from a woman aged 50 to 60 who had recovered from COVID-19. The rearrangement joins TRBV5-1 to TRBJ2-3; 7 nucleotides agree with TRBD1. Here the CDR3 reads CASSLGQGVVWDTQYF. As DNA, the CDR3 is TGCGCCAGCAGCTTGGGTCAGGGGGTCGTCTGGGATACGCAGTATTTT. The full variable domain, with the rest looked up from reference TRBV5-1 and TRBJ2-3, is KAGVTQTPRYLIKTRGQQVTLSCSPISGHRSVSWYQQTPGQGLQFLFEYFSETQRNKGNFPGRFSGRQFSNSRSEMNVSTLELGDSALYLCASSLGQGVVWDTQYFGPGTRLTVL.